This TCR beta chain was recorded in a study of T cell repertoires in cytomegalovirus infection. Study-level results: Carriers of CMV plus the relevant HLA were identified by cumulative public TCR beta family frequency. Within the response measured ex vivo, HLA-C-restricted CMV-specific TCR beta clonotypes were dominant.

TCRdb independently ran MiXCR on the reads; one entry per CDR3 protein. This table has some 800,000 distinct CDR3 sequences, almost 30% appearing once. V gave up 6 bases and J gave up 0 bases; unmatched junction bases: 5. Germline CDR1 is SGDLS and CDR2 is YYNGEE. This CDR3 region has 17 residues. In its sample, this clonotype was seen many times. The antigen remains undetermined. The V gene is TRBV9, the J gene TRBJ2-1; 14 positions agree with TRBD2. The source material was cultured CD8+ T cells from PBMCs, sampled from culture after CMV antigen stimulation. This clonotype was sampled from a human donor in good health (CMV status not recorded). Some clones in this sample may be carry-over from other donors' samples. The CDR3 coding sequence is TGTGCCAGCACCGGGACTAGCGGGGGAGGCTCCTACAATGAGCAGTTCTTC. Translated, it gives CASTGTSGGGSYNEQFF.